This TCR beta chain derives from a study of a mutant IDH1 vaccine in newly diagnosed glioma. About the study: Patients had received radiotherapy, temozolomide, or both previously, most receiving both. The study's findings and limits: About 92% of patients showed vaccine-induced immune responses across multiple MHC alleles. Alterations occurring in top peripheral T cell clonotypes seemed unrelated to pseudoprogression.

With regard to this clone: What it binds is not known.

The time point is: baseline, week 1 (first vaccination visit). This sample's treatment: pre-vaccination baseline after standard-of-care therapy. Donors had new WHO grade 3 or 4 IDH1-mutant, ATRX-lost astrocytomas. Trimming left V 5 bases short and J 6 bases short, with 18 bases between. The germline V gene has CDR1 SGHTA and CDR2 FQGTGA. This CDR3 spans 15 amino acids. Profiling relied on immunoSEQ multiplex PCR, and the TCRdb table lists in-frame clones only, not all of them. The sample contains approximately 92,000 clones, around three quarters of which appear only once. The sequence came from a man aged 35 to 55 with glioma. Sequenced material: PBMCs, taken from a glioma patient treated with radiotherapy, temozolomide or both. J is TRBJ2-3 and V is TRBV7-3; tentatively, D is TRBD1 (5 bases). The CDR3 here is CASSPRALVEDTQYF. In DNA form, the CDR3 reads TGTGCCAGCAGCCCCAGGGCCCTAGTGGAGGATACGCAGTATTTT.